This T cell receptor beta chain was captured in a study of T cell responses to AZD1222 COVID-19 vaccine. Broader study findings: Repertoire sampling happened only post peak T cell response. Spike-specific TCR breadth and depth rose after two AZD1222 doses. Donors were largely white British and mainly female; clonal diversity was possibly underestimated.

In the case of this clone: What it binds is not known.

The assay was immunoSEQ multiplex PCR, and TCRdb's table has in-frame clones only and misses some. This table holds 100,000 to 150,000 clones, 80% to 90% found once. The V end was cut by 6 bases, the J end by 7 bases, with 13 bases between. This CDR3 has 14 amino acids. Per germline, CDR1 MNHEY and CDR2 SVGAGI. Specimen: peripheral blood, collected on day 0 of AZD1222 vaccination. This TCR was recovered from an adult in good health. V gene TRBV6-5 combines with J gene TRBJ1-6; D perhaps matches TRBD1 (5 bases). The CDR3 DNA sequence: TGTGCCAGCAGACCCGACAGAGCCAATTCACCCCTCCACTTT. Translated: CASRPDRANSPLHF.